The entry below gives a single T cell receptor beta chain sequence along with its context. The record originates from a study of blood T cells in healthy people across ages. Together with a sample-barcoded 5' primer, a J-beta primer mix was included in a second PCR lasting about 7 to 11 cycles. TCRdb reprocessed the 5' RACE reads via MiXCR and lists one record per CDR3 protein. The sample lists about 1.5 million distinct CDR3 sequences; approximately 39% were seen once. Each donor was a healthy Caucasian individual from Russia, aged roughly 6 to 100. Isolated PBMCs totaled at least 7 million in each sample. The CDR3 has 13 residues. Trimming took 4 bases from V and 4 from J, leaving 9 bases between them.

This receptor was obtained from a woman between 18 and 30 years old in good health. Sequenced material: blood. The chain combines TRBV12-3 or TRBV12-4 with TRBJ2-3; D is uncertain. CDR3 region: CASSSASSDTQYF. In DNA form, the CDR3 reads TGTGCCAGCAGTTCAGCCTCCTCAGATACGCAGTATTTT.